These 2 T cell receptor beta chains came from one sample sequenced in a study of CD8 T cells in ankylosing spondylitis (dated by TCRdb to about 2017). These receptors have no identified antigens. Here is what the overall study found, with its caveats: A TCR beta motif made up of fewer than 10 highly homologous amino acid variants appeared to be characteristic of blood from ankylosing spondylitis patients.

The receptor library was made with 5' RACE. Instrument used: Illumina HiSeq 2500. The raw public data were reprocessed by TCRdb itself: fastp quality trimming at Q25, MiXCR clonotype calling, in-frame beta chains only. Records with the same CDR3 protein are collapsed into one entry carrying the most frequent genes and DNA. Present in this sample are a few hundred thousand distinct CDR3 sequences, around 22% of which were seen just once. About a sixth of the sample goes to the ten largest clones. Sequenced: blood, either unsorted or a sorted T cell fraction (not recorded which). The receptors here all came from a male donor with ankylosing spondylitis.

This clonotype was detected many times. This chain uses TRBV29-1 with TRBJ2-1, with D possibly called TRBD1 or TRBD2 (5 bases each). V gave up 5 bases and J gave up 0 bases, with 14 bases separating them. Germline V gene sequence: CDR1 SQVTM, CDR2 ANQGSEA. The CDR3 has 15 residues. The CDR3 is CSVRDGKSSYNEQFF. As DNA, the CDR3 is TGCAGCGTTCGGGACGGGAAGAGCTCCTACAATGAGCAGTTCTTC.

Many counts were recorded for this clonotype. This chain links TRBV29-1 with TRBJ2-5, with D unresolved. In germline, CDR1 is SQVTM, CDR2 ANQGSEA. Trimming removed 1 base from V and 4 bases from J, with 4 bases in between. The CDR3 runs to 11 residues. In DNA, the CDR3 is TGCAGCGTTGAAGTGTCAGAGACCCAGTACTTC. Translated: CSVEVSETQYF.